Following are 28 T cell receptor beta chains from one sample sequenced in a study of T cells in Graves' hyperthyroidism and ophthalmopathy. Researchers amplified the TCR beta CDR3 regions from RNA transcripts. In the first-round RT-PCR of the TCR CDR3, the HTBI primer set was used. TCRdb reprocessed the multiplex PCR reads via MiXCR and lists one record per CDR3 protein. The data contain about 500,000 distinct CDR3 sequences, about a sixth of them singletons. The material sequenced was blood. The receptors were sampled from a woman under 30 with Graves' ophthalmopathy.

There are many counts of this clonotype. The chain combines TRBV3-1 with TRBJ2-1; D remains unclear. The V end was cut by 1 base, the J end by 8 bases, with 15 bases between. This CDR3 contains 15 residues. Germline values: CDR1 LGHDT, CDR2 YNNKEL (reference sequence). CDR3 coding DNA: TGTGCCAGCAGCCAAGTTTTCCCGCCGGGCGATGAGCAGTTCTTC. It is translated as CASSQVFPPGDEQFF.

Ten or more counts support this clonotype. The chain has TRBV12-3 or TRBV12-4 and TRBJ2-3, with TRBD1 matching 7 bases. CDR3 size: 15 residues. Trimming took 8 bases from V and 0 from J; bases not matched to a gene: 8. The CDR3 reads CASGSWTGSTDTQYF. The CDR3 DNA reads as TGTGCCAGCGGGTCGTGGACAGGTAGCACAGATACGCAGTATTTT.

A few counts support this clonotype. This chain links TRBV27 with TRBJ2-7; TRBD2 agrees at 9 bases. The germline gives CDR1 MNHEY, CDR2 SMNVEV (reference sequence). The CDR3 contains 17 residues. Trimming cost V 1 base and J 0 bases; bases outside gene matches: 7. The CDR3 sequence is CASSLWSGGPSSYEQYF. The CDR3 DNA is TGTGCCAGCAGTTTATGGAGCGGGGGGCCCAGCTCCTACGAGCAGTACTTC.

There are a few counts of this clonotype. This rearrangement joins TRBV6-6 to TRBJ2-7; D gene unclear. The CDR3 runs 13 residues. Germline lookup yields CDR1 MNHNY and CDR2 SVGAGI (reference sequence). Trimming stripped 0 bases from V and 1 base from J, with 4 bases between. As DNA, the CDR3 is TGTGCCAGCAGTTACTCGACGTCCTACGAGCAGTACTTC. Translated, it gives CASSYSTSYEQYF.

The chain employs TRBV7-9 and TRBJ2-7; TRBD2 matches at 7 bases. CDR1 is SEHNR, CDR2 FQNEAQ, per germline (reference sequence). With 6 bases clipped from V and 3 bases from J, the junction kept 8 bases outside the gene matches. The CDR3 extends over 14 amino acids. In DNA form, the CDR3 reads TGTGCCAGCAGTTCTATTCTAGCGGACTACGAGCAGTACTTC. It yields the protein CASSSILADYEQYF.

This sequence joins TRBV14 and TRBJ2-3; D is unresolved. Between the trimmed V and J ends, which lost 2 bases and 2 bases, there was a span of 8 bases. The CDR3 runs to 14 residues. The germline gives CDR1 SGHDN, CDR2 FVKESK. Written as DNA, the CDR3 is TGTGCCAGCAGCCAACCCGAAGCCACAGATACGCAGTATTTT. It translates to CASSQPEATDTQYF.

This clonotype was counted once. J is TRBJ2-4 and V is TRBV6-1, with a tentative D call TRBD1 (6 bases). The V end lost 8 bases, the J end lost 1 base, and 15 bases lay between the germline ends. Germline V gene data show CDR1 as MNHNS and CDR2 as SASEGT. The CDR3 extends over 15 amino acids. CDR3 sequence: CASGRGGEAKNIQYF. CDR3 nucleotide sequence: TGTGCCAGCGGAAGAGGGGGAGAGGCCAAAAACATTCAGTACTTC.

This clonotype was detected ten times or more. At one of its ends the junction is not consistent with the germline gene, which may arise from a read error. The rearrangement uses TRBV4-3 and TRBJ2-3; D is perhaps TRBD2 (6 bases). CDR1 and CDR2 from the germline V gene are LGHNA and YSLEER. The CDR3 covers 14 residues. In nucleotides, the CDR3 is TGTGCCAGCAGCCAAGGAGGGAGCACAGATACGCAGTATTTT. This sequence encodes CASSQGGSTDTQYF.

CDR3 in DNA: TGTGCCAGCAGTTACTCGTCGGGGGATCAGCCCCAGCATTTT. Translated: CASSYSSGDQPQHF. This chain joins TRBV6-5 and TRBJ1-5; TRBD1 is a possible D gene (5 bases). In germline, CDR1 is MNHEY, CDR2 SVGAGI. This CDR3 comprises 14 residues. Trimming pared 0 bases from V and 5 bases from J, leaving 8 bases between.

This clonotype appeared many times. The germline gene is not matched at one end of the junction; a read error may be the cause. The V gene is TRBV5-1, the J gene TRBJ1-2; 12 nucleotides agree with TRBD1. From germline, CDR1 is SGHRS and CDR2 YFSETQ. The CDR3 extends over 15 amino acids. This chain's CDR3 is CASSPGTGGAYGYTF. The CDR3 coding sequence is TGTGCCAGCTCACCAGGGACAGGGGGCGCCTATGGCTACACCTTC.

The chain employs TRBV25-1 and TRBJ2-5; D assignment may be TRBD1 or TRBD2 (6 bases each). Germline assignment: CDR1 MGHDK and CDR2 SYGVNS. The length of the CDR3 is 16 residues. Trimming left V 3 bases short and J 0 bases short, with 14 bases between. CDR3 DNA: TGTGCCAGCAGTGATGAATTCGGGGGCCACCAAGAGACCCAGTACTTC. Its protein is CASSDEFGGHQETQYF.

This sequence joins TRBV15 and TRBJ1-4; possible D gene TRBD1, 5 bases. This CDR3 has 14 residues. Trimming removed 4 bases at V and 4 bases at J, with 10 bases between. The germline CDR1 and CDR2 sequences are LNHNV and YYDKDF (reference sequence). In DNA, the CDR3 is TGTGCCACCAGCACACGTAGGGGTAATGAAAAACTGTTTTTT. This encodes CATSTRRGNEKLFF.

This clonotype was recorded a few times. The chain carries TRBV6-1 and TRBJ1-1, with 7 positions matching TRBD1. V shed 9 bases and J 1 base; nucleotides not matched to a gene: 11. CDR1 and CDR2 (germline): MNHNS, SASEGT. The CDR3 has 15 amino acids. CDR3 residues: CASKGQHLWNTEAFF. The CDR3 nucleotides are TGTGCCAGTAAGGGACAGCACCTTTGGAACACTGAAGCTTTCTTT.

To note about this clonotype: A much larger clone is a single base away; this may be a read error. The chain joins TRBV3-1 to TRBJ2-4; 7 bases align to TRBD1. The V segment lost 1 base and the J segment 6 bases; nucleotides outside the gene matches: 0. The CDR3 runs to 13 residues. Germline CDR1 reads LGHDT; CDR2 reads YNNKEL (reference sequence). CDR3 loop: CASSQGDRNIQYF. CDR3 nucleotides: TGTGCCAGCAGCCAAGGGGACAGAAACATTCAGTACTTC. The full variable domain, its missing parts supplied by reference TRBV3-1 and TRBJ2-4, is DTAVSQTPKYLVTQMGNDKSIKCEQNLGHDTMYWYKQDSKKFLKIMFSYNNKELIINETVPNRFSPKSPDKAHLNLHINSLELGDSAVYFCASSQGDRNIQYFGAGTRLSVL.

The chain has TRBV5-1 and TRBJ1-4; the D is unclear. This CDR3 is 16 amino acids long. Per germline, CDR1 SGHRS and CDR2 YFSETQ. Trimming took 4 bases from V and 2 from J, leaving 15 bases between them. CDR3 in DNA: TGCGCCAGCAGCCCCGACCTTGGTAGGACTAATGAAAAACTGTTTTTT. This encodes CASSPDLGRTNEKLFF.

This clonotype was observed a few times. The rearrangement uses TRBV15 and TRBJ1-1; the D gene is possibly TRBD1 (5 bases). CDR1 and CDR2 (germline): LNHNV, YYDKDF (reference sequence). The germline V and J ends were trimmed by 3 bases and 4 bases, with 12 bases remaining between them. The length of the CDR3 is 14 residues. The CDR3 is CATSRGGSVTEAFF. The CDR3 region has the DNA TGTGCCACCAGCAGGGGGGGGAGCGTCACTGAAGCTTTCTTT.

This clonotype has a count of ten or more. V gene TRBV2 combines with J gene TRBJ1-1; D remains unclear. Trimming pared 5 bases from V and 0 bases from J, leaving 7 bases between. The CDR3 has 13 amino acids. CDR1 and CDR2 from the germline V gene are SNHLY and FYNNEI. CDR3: CASSSILNTEAFF. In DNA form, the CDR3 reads TGTGCCAGCAGTTCCATTTTGAACACTGAAGCTTTCTTT.

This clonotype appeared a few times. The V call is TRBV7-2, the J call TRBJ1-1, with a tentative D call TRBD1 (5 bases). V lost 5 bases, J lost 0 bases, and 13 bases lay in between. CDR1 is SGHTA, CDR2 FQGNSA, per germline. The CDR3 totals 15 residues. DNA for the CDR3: TGTGCCAGCAGCGCTCACCAGGGCTTGAACACTGAAGCTTTCTTT. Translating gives CASSAHQGLNTEAFF.

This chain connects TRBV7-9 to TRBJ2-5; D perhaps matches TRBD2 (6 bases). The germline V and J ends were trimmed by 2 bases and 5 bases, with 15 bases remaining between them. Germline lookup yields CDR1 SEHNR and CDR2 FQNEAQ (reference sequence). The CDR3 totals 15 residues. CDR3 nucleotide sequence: TGTGCCAGCAGCTTATTGATAGGGGCGGGGGAGACCCAGTACTTC. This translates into CASSLLIGAGETQYF. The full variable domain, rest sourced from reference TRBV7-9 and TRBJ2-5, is DTGVSQNPRHKITKRGQNVTFRCDPISEHNRLYWYRQTLGQGPEFLTYFQNEAQLEKSRLLSDRFSAERPKGSFSTLEIQRTEQGDSAMYLCASSLLIGAGETQYFGPGTRLLVL.

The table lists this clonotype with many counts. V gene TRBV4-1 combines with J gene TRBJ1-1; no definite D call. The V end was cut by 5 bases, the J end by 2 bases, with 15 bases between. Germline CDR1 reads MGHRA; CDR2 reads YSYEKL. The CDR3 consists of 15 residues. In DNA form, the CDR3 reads TGCGCCAGCAGCGTGGAGGGCTGGATAAACACTGAAGCTTTCTTT. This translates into CASSVEGWINTEAFF.

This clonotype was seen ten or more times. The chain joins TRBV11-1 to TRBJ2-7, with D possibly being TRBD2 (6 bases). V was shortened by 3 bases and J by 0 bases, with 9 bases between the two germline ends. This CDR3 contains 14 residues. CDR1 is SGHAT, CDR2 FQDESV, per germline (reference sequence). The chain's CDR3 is CASSFRGFSYEQYF. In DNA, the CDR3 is TGTGCCAGCAGCTTCCGGGGGTTCTCCTACGAGCAGTACTTC.

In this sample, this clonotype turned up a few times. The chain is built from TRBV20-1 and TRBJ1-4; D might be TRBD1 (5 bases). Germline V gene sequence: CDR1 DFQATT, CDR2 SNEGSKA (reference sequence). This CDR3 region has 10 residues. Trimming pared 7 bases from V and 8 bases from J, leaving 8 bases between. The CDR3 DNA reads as TGCAGTGTAGCAGGGGAAAAACTGTTTTTT. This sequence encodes CSVAGEKLFF.

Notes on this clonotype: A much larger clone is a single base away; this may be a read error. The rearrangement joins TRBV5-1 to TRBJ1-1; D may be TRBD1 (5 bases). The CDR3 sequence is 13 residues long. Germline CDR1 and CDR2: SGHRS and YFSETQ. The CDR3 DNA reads TGCGCCAGCAGCGTAGGGGCGAACACTGGAGCTTTCTTT. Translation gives CASSVGANTGAFF.

CDR3 region: CASRTGHTQYF. The CDR3 coding sequence is TGTGCCAGCCGAACGGGACATACGCAGTATTTT. This chain connects TRBV11-3 to TRBJ2-3, with D tentatively TRBD1 or TRBD2 (5 bases each). Trimming removed 8 bases at V and 7 bases at J, with 10 bases between. In germline, CDR1 is SGHNT, CDR2 YENEEA. The CDR3 loop spans 11 amino acids.

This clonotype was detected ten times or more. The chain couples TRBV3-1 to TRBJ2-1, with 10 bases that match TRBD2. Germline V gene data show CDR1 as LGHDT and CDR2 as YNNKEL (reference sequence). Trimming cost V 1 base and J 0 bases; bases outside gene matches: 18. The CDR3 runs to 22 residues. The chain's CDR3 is CASSQAFQREGTSWSSYNEQFF. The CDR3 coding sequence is TGTGCCAGCAGCCAAGCGTTCCAGCGGGAGGGAACTTCATGGAGCTCCTACAATGAGCAGTTCTTC.

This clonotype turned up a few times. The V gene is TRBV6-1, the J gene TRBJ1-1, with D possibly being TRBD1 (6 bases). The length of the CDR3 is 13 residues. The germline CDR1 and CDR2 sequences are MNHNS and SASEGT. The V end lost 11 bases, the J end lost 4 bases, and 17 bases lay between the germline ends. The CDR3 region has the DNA TGTGCCGGGAAACAGGGTGTTAGCACTGAAGCTTTCTTT. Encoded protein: CAGKQGVSTEAFF.

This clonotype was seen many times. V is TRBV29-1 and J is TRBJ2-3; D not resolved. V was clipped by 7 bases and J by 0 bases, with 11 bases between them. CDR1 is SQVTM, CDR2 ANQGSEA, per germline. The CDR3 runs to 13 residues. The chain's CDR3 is CSALTSSTDTQYF. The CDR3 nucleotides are TGCAGCGCCCTTACATCTAGCACAGATACGCAGTATTTT.

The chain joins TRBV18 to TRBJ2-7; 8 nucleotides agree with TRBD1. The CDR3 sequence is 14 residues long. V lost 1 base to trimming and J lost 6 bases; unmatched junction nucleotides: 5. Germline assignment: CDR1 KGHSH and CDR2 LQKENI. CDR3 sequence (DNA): TGTGCCAGCTCACCACGGACAGGGAGAGGCGAGCAGTACTTC. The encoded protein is CASSPRTGRGEQYF.